A single TCR beta chain is shown here with its context. What it recognizes is unknown. PCR was performed using 60 Vbeta and 13 Jbeta primers. Assay: immunoSEQ multiplex PCR; the TCRdb copy retains only in-frame clones and omits some. The data hold 130,000 or so clones, with about 74% observed a single time. This sample was included in a study of cytomegalovirus exposure and HLA in healthy donors. At the level of the study: Most donors, about 77% of a few hundred genotyped, fell in the Caucasian-associated ancestry cluster. Regarding the study as a whole: Using the classifier, cytomegalovirus status was reportedly diagnosed with high specificity and sensitivity. Some segments of the V type, notably TRBV6-2 and TRBV6-3, were excluded as indistinguishable.

This CDR3 has 14 amino acids. Germline lookup yields CDR1 MNHEY and CDR2 SMNVEV (reference sequence). V shed 5 bases and J 9 bases; nucleotides not matched to a gene: 6. The chain carries TRBV27 and TRBJ1-6, with 8 bases aligning to TRBD1. Sequenced: PBMCs. The sequence came from a man aged 35 to 55 in good health and CMV-seropositive. In nucleotides, the CDR3 is TGTGCCAGCAGTCTGGACAGGGTCGGTTCACCCCTCCACTTT. Translating gives CASSLDRVGSPLHF.